These 19 T cell receptor beta chains were sequenced from one sample in a study of shared clonotypes between healthy human individuals. TCRdb keeps only in-frame clones here, not all; method: immunoSEQ multiplex PCR. The sample includes over a million clones, roughly 98.5% of them seen just once. Sequencing was done on a sample of naive CD4+ T cells sorted from blood. Documented subset: CD45RA+ positively selected. The receptors come from a man younger than 40 in good health.

This chain connects TRBV7-2 to TRBJ2-3, with D maybe TRBD1 (5 bases). V gave up 5 bases and J gave up 1 base, with 10 bases separating them. The CDR3 sequence is 14 residues long. Germline values: CDR1 SGHTA, CDR2 FQGNSA. The CDR3 region has the DNA TGTGCCAGCAGCCCCCAGACAGGCACAGATACGCAGTATTTT. Protein product: CASSPQTGTDTQYF. The whole variable domain, filled in from reference TRBV7-2 and TRBJ2-3, reads GAGVSQSPSNKVTEKGKDVELRCDPISGHTALYWYRQSLGQGLEFLIYFQGNSAPDKSGLPSDRFSAERTGGSVSTLTIQRTQQEDSAVYLCASSPQTGTDTQYFGPGTRLTVL.

The rearrangement links TRBV7-2 to TRBJ1-1; D uncertain. This CDR3 has 15 amino acids. Germline V gene sequence: CDR1 SGHTA, CDR2 FQGNSA. Deletions cut 0 bases from V and 0 bases from J, with 8 bases between. For the CDR3, the DNA is TGTGCCAGCAGCTTAGCTGGGCAGATGAACACTGAAGCTTTCTTT. It codes for CASSLAGQMNTEAFF.

The rearrangement joins TRBV6-5 to TRBJ1-3; D perhaps matches TRBD1 (6 bases). The CDR3 is 15 amino acids. Germline lookup yields CDR1 MNHEY and CDR2 SVGAGI. V was cut by 7 bases and J by 3 bases, with 16 bases left in between. CDR3 DNA sequence: TGTGCCAGCACCGATTCAGGGGCTGGTGGAAACACCATATATTTT. It translates to CASTDSGAGGNTIYF.

Of note for this clone: At the DNA level, this CDR3 is encoded by other sequences in the same sample as well. The V call is TRBV5-1, the J call TRBJ2-3; the D is unclear. Germline CDR1 SGHRS, CDR2 YFSETQ. V was clipped by 2 bases and J by 2 bases, with 3 bases between them. This CDR3 has 12 residues. The CDR3 nucleotides read TGCGCCAGCAGCTTTACCACAGATACGCAGTATTTT. Translated, it gives CASSFTTDTQYF.

The rearrangement links TRBV29-1 to TRBJ1-2; possibly TRBD1 for D (5 bases). Trimming cost V 0 bases and J 0 bases, with 14 bases left between them. The CDR3 spans 16 residues. Germline V gene sequence: CDR1 SQVTM, CDR2 ANQGSEA. The CDR3 coding sequence is TGCAGCGTTGAAGATCTGGGACCCGCTACTAACTATGGCTACACCTTC. Translation gives CSVEDLGPATNYGYTF. The full variable domain, in which reference TRBV29-1 and TRBJ1-2 provide the parts outside the CDR3, is SAVISQKPSRDICQRGTSLTIQCQVDSQVTMMFWYRQQPGQSLTLIATANQGSEATYESGFVIDKFPISRPNLTFSTLTVSNMSPEDSSIYLCSVEDLGPATNYGYTFGSGTRLTVV.

The chain uses TRBV27 and TRBJ2-5, with D tentatively TRBD1 (6 bases). This CDR3 is 13 amino acids long. Per germline, CDR1 MNHEY and CDR2 SMNVEV (reference sequence). Trimming took off 8 bases at V and 5 bases at J, with 15 bases between the two ends. CDR3 in amino acids: CASGRGSWETQYF. The DNA of the CDR3 is TGTGCCAGCGGTAGGGGGTCTTGGGAGACCCAGTACTTC.

The chain has TRBV18 and TRBJ2-5, with TRBD1 matching over 7 bases. Germline loops: CDR1 KGHSH, CDR2 LQKENI. The CDR3 is made up of 16 amino acids. Trimming at V came to 4 bases and at J to 0 bases, leaving 8 bases not matched to a gene. CDR3 amino acids: CASSLQQGKNQETQYF. The CDR3 nucleotides read TGTGCCAGCTCACTCCAACAGGGGAAAAACCAAGAGACCCAGTACTTC.

This clone was observed once. The chain has TRBV6-1 and TRBJ2-5; D gene ambiguous. The CDR3 covers 13 residues. Germline V gene data show CDR1 as MNHNS and CDR2 as SASEGT. Trimming removed 6 bases from V and 4 bases from J, with 12 bases in between. This CDR3 reads CASSAPGAETQYF. Written as DNA, the CDR3 is TGTGCCAGCAGCGCCCCTGGAGCAGAGACCCAGTACTTC.

The genes are TRBV19 and TRBJ1-5; 8 bases map to TRBD1. The CDR3 runs to 15 residues. Germline CDR1 LNHDA, CDR2 SQIVND (reference sequence). Germline trimming cut 3 bases from V and 6 bases from J; bases unmatched to any gene: 7. This chain's CDR3 is CASSIGDRSPQPQHF. DNA of the CDR3: TGTGCCAGTAGTATTGGGGACAGGAGTCCTCAGCCCCAGCATTTT.

The gene calls are TRBV5-1 and TRBJ2-7, with D hard to call. V shed 0 bases and J shed 2 bases, with 9 bases lying between them. The germline V gene has CDR1 SGHRS and CDR2 YFSETQ. The CDR3 is 14 residues long. The CDR3 loop is CASSLVLGTYEQYF. CDR3 nucleotide sequence: TGCGCCAGCAGCTTGGTTCTAGGTACCTACGAGCAGTACTTC.

The V gene is TRBV25-1, the J gene TRBJ1-1; the D gene is possibly TRBD1 (5 bases). Germline values: CDR1 MGHDK, CDR2 SYGVNS. CDR3 length: 14 amino acids. The V end lost 5 bases, the J end lost 4 bases, and 14 bases lay between the germline ends. CDR3: CASSPQFGGTEAFF. CDR3 DNA sequence: TGTGCCAGCAGTCCACAATTCGGGGGCACTGAAGCTTTCTTT. The variable domain in full, completed from reference TRBV25-1 and TRBJ1-1, reads EADIYQTPRYLVIGTGKKITLECSQTMGHDKMYWYQQDPGMELHLIHYSYGVNSTEKGDLSSESTVSRIRTEHFPLTLESARPSHTSQYLCASSPQFGGTEAFFGQGTRLTVV.

The rearrangement joins TRBV5-1 to TRBJ2-3, with 10 bases fitting TRBD2. This CDR3 comprises 15 residues. J lost 5 bases, V lost 2 bases, and 5 bases had no gene match. Germline lookup yields CDR1 SGHRS and CDR2 YFSETQ. CDR3 residues: CASSFASGSRDTQYF. The CDR3 DNA sequence: TGCGCCAGCAGCTTCGCTAGCGGGAGCCGAGATACGCAGTATTTT.

This chain connects TRBV7-9 to TRBJ1-1, with a tentative D call TRBD1 (5 bases). The V and J ends lost 7 bases and 4 bases respectively, with 13 bases between them. The CDR3 covers 13 residues. Germline V gene data show CDR1 as SEHNR and CDR2 as FQNEAQ (reference sequence). The CDR3 nucleotides read TGTGCCAGCAACCCGGGGGAAGGCACTGAAGCTTTCTTT. Translation gives CASNPGEGTEAFF.

The chain links TRBV7-2 to TRBJ2-1; D assignment may be TRBD1 or TRBD2 (5 bases each). The CDR3 is 14 residues long. The V end was cut by 5 bases, the J end by 7 bases, with 15 bases between. CDR1 is SGHTA, CDR2 FQGNSA, per germline. In nucleotides, the CDR3 is TGTGCCAGCAGCCCCAGGGAGCGTTGGAATGAGCAGTTCTTC. Translation: CASSPRERWNEQFF.

CDR3 region: CASSHRGGHINEKLFF. The CDR3 DNA follows: TGCGCCAGCAGTCATCGAGGGGGGCACATAAATGAAAAACTGTTTTTT. The J gene is TRBJ1-4, the V gene TRBV23-1; a weak D match, TRBD1 (6 bases). TRBV23-1 counts as an open reading frame of uncertain function. V lost 3 bases to trimming and J lost 5 bases, with 16 bases between them. The length of the CDR3 is 16 residues.

The chain uses TRBV14 and TRBJ2-7; D is unclear. Germline V gene lookup returns CDR1 SGHDN and CDR2 FVKESK. CDR3 length: 13 amino acids. V was cut by 0 bases and J by 4 bases, with 7 bases left in between. The CDR3 region is CASSQDSVYEQYF. In DNA, the CDR3 is TGTGCCAGCAGCCAAGATTCCGTATACGAGCAGTACTTC.

This clone has just one count. V usage is TRBV5-1 and J usage is TRBJ2-7; D is possibly TRBD1 (6 bases). The CDR3 runs to 17 residues. Germline loops: CDR1 SGHRS, CDR2 YFSETQ. V was cut by 3 bases and J by 2 bases, with 21 bases left in between. The CDR3, as DNA: TGCGCCAGCAGCTCGTCCCGGGACATGCTCCAAACCTACGAGCAGTACTTC. Protein product: CASSSSRDMLQTYEQYF.

CDR3 DNA sequence: TGTGCCAGCAGCTTAGCCTCAGGGAGCTACGAGCAGTACTTC. This codes for CASSLASGSYEQYF. This chain links TRBV7-9 with TRBJ2-7, with D possibly being TRBD1 or TRBD2 (5 bases each). From germline, CDR1 is SEHNR and CDR2 FQNEAQ (reference sequence). The V and J ends lost 0 bases and 3 bases respectively, with 9 bases between them. The CDR3 covers 14 residues.

V is TRBV29-1 and J is TRBJ2-4; D is undetermined. The germline gives CDR1 SQVTM, CDR2 ANQGSEA. The germline V and J ends were trimmed by 5 bases and 6 bases, with 20 bases remaining between them. This CDR3 has 15 amino acids. The chain's CDR3 is CSVIILTISGNIQYF. CDR3 coding DNA: TGCAGCGTTATAATTCTGACAATCTCCGGAAACATTCAGTACTTC. The full variable domain, with the rest looked up from reference TRBV29-1 and TRBJ2-4, is SAVISQKPSRDICQRGTSLTIQCQVDSQVTMMFWYRQQPGQSLTLIATANQGSEATYESGFVIDKFPISRPNLTFSTLTVSNMSPEDSSIYLCSVIILTISGNIQYFGAGTRLSVL.